This T cell receptor beta chain was sequenced during a study of blood T cell repertoires in COVID-19. In the study overall: Samples of COVID-19 (acute and convalescent) were obtained from the United States, Italy and Spain. PBMCs, B-cell-depleted T cells, or T cells provided the cDNA or gDNA that made up the material.

Original analysis: Reference gene primers were amplified, and this amplification served to estimate nucleated cell counts. Profiled with immunoSEQ multiplex PCR; TCRdb holds only in-frame clones, not every one. V and J calls and clone size follow that table, whereas D and trimming were derived from the DNA. The sample has 50,000 to 70,000 clones, 60% to 80% seen once. This CDR3 is built from 13 residues. V lost 2 bases and J lost 5, with 10 bases in between. Germline V gives CDR1 SGHDT, CDR2 YYEEEE. The sample taken for sequencing was peripheral blood. This sequence joins TRBV5-6 and TRBJ1-2; weak D call: TRBD1 (5 bases). The source is a man in his sixties with acute or convalescent COVID-19. Here the CDR3 DNA reads TGTGCCAGCAGCTTTATTTCAGGGTATGGCTACACCTTC. It is translated as CASSFISGYGYTF. The full variable domain, with the rest looked up from reference TRBV5-6 and TRBJ1-2, is DAGVTQSPTHLIKTRGQQVTLRCSPKSGHDTVSWYQQALGQGPQFIFQYYEEEERQRGNFPDRFSGHQFPNYSSELNVNALLLGDSALYLCASSFISGYGYTFGSGTRLTVV.